The present T cell receptor beta chain was sequenced within a study of vaccination effects on CD4 cells after COVID-19. Study-level findings and limits: After vaccination of healthy people, only 1 of 255 vaccine-induced clones cross-reacted with common cold coronaviruses.

Generated by immunoSEQ multiplex PCR, the TCRdb table keeps only in-frame clones and is missing some. The sample consists of around 25,000 clones, over 60% of them appearing once. CDR3 length equals 15 residues. The V gene's germline CDR1 is LNHDA and CDR2 SQIVND (reference sequence). The V gene lost 2 bases and the J gene lost 0 bases, with 7 bases spanning the gap. This clone has more than one count but fewer than ten. Its antigen is undetermined. Antigen-specific CD4+ T cells were expanded (with viral peptide pools) by the ViraFEST assay ahead of sequencing. Isolation of CD4+ T cells took place after approximately 10 days of culture. The vaccine given was either BNT162b2 or mRNA-1273, in two doses.

Source: CD4+ T cells from PBMCs cultured with SARS-CoV-2 spike peptides, taken after COVID-19 vaccination. V is TRBV19 and J is TRBJ2-2, with D uncertain. The receptor's source is a human donor who received a COVID-19 vaccine. Some clones in this sample may be carry-over from other donors' samples. The CDR3 DNA is TGTGCCAGTAGTATACAGCGATCGAACACCGGGGAGCTGTTTTTT. Amino acid sequence: CASSIQRSNTGELFF.